The 32 T cell receptor beta chains below all came from one sample that was sequenced in a study of STAT5B mutations in CD4+ large granular lymphocyte leukemia. TCRdb's table, derived via immunoSEQ multiplex PCR, lists solely in-frame clones and lacks some. The sample lists 31,000 or so clones, under 80% occurring once. Material: CD4+ T cells from blood buffy coats. These receptors were collected from a human donor in good health.

The rearrangement joins TRBV28 to TRBJ2-5; possible D gene TRBD1, 6 bases. Germline CDR1 and CDR2: MDHEN and SYDVKM. CDR3 length: 13 residues. V lost 6 bases, J lost 3 bases, and 11 bases lay in between. Here the CDR3 reads CASRPTGKETQYF. The CDR3 DNA reads as TGTGCCAGCAGGCCTACAGGGAAAGAGACCCAGTACTTC.

The chain employs TRBV28 and TRBJ1-1; D not certain. Deletions cut 7 bases from V and 6 bases from J, with 18 bases between. This CDR3 has 14 residues. Germline V lookup: CDR1 MDHEN, CDR2 SYDVKM. CDR3: CASTSGEFSAEAFF. CDR3 coding DNA: TGTGCCAGCACCTCTGGCGAATTTTCCGCTGAAGCTTTCTTT.

The rearrangement joins TRBV28 to TRBJ2-7; TRBD2 matches at 8 bases. The CDR3 runs to 16 residues. CDR1 is MDHEN, CDR2 SYDVKM, per germline. V gave up 1 base and J gave up 6 bases; unmatched junction bases: 11. The CDR3 nucleotides read TGTGCCAGCAGTTTATCCGGGAGCGGGAGTAGGGGCGAGCAGTACTTC. Its protein is CASSLSGSGSRGEQYF.

The V call is TRBV6-6, the J call TRBJ1-2; no clear D gene. This CDR3 has 11 residues. V was clipped by 5 bases and J by 8 bases, with 9 bases between them. The germline V gene has CDR1 MNHNY and CDR2 SVGAGI (reference sequence). The chain's CDR3 is CASSPLRGYTF. The DNA for the CDR3 is TGTGCCAGCAGTCCCTTGAGGGGCTACACCTTC.

This rearrangement joins TRBV29-1 to TRBJ2-7, with a possible D match to TRBD2 (6 bases). V shed 6 bases and J shed 2 bases, with 11 bases lying between them. Germline lookup yields CDR1 SQVTM and CDR2 ANQGSEA. The CDR3 covers 12 residues. As DNA, the CDR3 is TGCAGCGTGGGAGGTTCGGCCTACGAGCAGTACTTC. Translation: CSVGGSAYEQYF.

The V call is TRBV18, the J call TRBJ2-3, with 7 bases identical to TRBD2. J was trimmed by 1 base and V by 4 bases; bases with no gene match: 11. Germline V lookup: CDR1 KGHSH, CDR2 LQKENI. The CDR3 has 17 residues. DNA of the CDR3: TGTGCCAGCTCACTTTATTCCGGACTAGTCGGCACAGATACGCAGTATTTT. Amino acid sequence: CASSLYSGLVGTDTQYF.

The chain carries TRBV29-1 and TRBJ1-1, with D unclear. The CDR3 has 12 amino acids. V was clipped by 5 bases and J by 0 bases, with 7 bases between them. Germline CDR1 and CDR2: SQVTM and ANQGSEA. CDR3 DNA: TGCAGCGTTTCCGATATGAACACTGAAGCTTTCTTT. It specifies CSVSDMNTEAFF.

DNA for the CDR3: TGTGCCTGGAGTTTCAGTGGCGGGGGAGTCACAGATACGCAGTATTTT. Protein sequence: CAWSFSGGGVTDTQYF. The J gene is TRBJ2-3, the V gene TRBV30; 7 bases map to TRBD2. The CDR3 spans 16 residues. Germline V gives CDR1 GTSNPN, CDR2 SVGIG (reference sequence). V dropped 2 bases and J dropped 2; count of bases not matched to a gene: 10.

V usage is TRBV7-2 and J usage is TRBJ2-1; 12 bases are a match to TRBD2. CDR1 is SGHTA, CDR2 FQGNSA, per germline. V was clipped by 5 bases and J by 3 bases; unmatched bases: 2. The CDR3 spans 15 residues. The CDR3 bases are TGTGCCAGCAGCAGGACTAGCGGGAACTACAATGAGCAGTTCTTC. Encoded protein: CASSRTSGNYNEQFF.

The rearrangement uses TRBV4-2 and TRBJ1-3; unclear D gene. The V gene's germline CDR1 is LGHNA and CDR2 YNFKEQ. The CDR3 is 14 amino acids. V dropped 1 base and J dropped 6 bases, with 10 bases sitting between them. In DNA form, the CDR3 reads TGTGCCAGCAGCCAAGGTCCCCCGTCAAACACCATATATTTT. It yields the protein CASSQGPPSNTIYF.

The rearrangement links TRBV2 to TRBJ1-6, with TRBD1 as a possible D gene (5 bases). The CDR3 contains 14 residues. Germline V gene lookup returns CDR1 SNHLY and CDR2 FYNNEI. V was clipped by 8 bases and J by 6 bases, with 14 bases between them. DNA for the CDR3: TGTGCCAGCGCCCTCGGGACCTCTAATTCACCCCTCCACTTT. Translated: CASALGTSNSPLHF.

The chain combines TRBV7-3 with TRBJ2-1; 9 bases are shared with TRBD1. This CDR3 region has 16 residues. Germline CDR1 reads SGHTA; CDR2 reads FQGTGA. With V trimmed by 1 base and J by 7 bases, 8 bases remained unmatched. CDR3 sequence (DNA): TGTGCCAGCAGCTTAAACGGGGACAGGGATTGGAATGAGCAGTTCTTC. Its translation is CASSLNGDRDWNEQFF.

The sample holds one count of this clone. This chain connects TRBV19 to TRBJ1-2; D is possibly TRBD1 (5 bases). Germline V gene sequence: CDR1 LNHDA, CDR2 SQIVND (reference sequence). V lost 6 bases and J 6 bases, leaving 17 bases between the germline ends. CDR3 length: 14 residues. The CDR3 region has the DNA TGTGCCAGTAGGAGGGCGGGGCCAGGGAATGGCTACACCTTC. Translation gives CASRRAGPGNGYTF.

The gene calls are TRBV5-4 and TRBJ2-5, with D maybe TRBD1 (6 bases). The germline V gene encodes CDR1 SGHNT and CDR2 YYREEE (reference sequence). The V gene lost 4 bases and the J gene lost 3 bases, with 13 bases spanning the gap. The CDR3 loop spans 14 amino acids. The CDR3 loop reads CASSREDRKETQYF. CDR3 bases: TGTGCCAGCAGCCGAGAGGACAGAAAAGAGACCCAGTACTTC.

The rearrangement joins TRBV30 to TRBJ2-7; the match to TRBD1 covers 10 bases. Germline CDR1 is GTSNPN and CDR2 is SVGIG (reference sequence). The CDR3 has 14 amino acids. J was trimmed by 2 bases and V by 4 bases; bases with no gene match: 5. CDR3 loop: CAWNHGQGAYEQYF. The CDR3 DNA reads as TGTGCCTGGAACCACGGACAGGGGGCCTACGAGCAGTACTTC.

The chain has TRBV5-8 and TRBJ2-5; D gene uncertain. This CDR3 contains 11 residues. V was pared by 4 bases and J by 1 base, with 2 bases between. The germline CDR1 and CDR2 sequences are SGHTS and YDEGEE. The CDR3 nucleotides read TGTGCCAGCAGCGGCCAAGAGACCCAGTACTTC. Translation gives CASSGQETQYF.

Details on this clone: A junction boundary mismatches the germline segment, possibly from a read error. This chain joins TRBV7-9 and TRBJ1-1, with a possible D match to TRBD1 (6 bases). Germline CDR1 reads SEHNR; CDR2 reads FQNEAQ (reference sequence). The CDR3 length is 13 residues. As DNA, the CDR3 is TGTGCCAGCACCCGGGTGGGGGGGGCTGAGGCTTTCTTT. Translating gives CASTRVGGAEAFF.

This clone was detected only a few times. The chain carries TRBV5-1 and TRBJ1-1; D is ambiguous. Germline lookup yields CDR1 SGHRS and CDR2 YFSETQ. V gave up 4 bases and J gave up 0 bases, with 10 bases separating them. This CDR3 spans 14 amino acids. CDR3 sequence (DNA): TGCGCCAGCAGCATACCCCAGGTGAACACTGAAGCTTTCTTT. Protein sequence: CASSIPQVNTEAFF.

This chain connects TRBV9 to TRBJ2-3; tentatively, D is TRBD1 (5 bases). The CDR3 is made up of 16 amino acids. Germline CDR1 is SGDLS and CDR2 is YYNGEE. With 0 bases removed from V and 3 bases from J, the gap between germline ends came to 14 bases. CDR3 in DNA: TGTGCCAGCAGCGTAGCCCTAGGGGCTGGGACAGATACGCAGTATTTT. Encoded protein: CASSVALGAGTDTQYF.

The chain combines TRBV18 with TRBJ2-1; D is tentatively TRBD1 or TRBD2 (5 bases each). CDR1 is KGHSH and CDR2 is LQKENI in the germline V gene. The CDR3 contains 16 residues. Trimming shortened V by 4 bases and J by 0 bases, and 13 bases separated the two germline ends. CDR3 sequence reads: CASSLGRDPSYNEQFF. In DNA form, the CDR3 reads TGTGCCAGCTCACTCGGCCGGGACCCCTCCTACAATGAGCAGTTCTTC.

This clone was seen just once. The J gene is TRBJ1-2, the V gene TRBV30, with 7 bases matching TRBD1. The germline V gene has CDR1 GTSNPN and CDR2 SVGIG (reference sequence). V shed 1 base and J 2 bases; nucleotides not matched to a gene: 10. The CDR3 extends over 16 amino acids. Written as DNA, the CDR3 is TGTGCCTGGAGTGGGGGCGGGGTAGGGGGCAACTATGGCTACACCTTC. Protein sequence: CAWSGGGVGGNYGYTF. The whole variable domain, filled in from reference TRBV30 and TRBJ1-2, reads SQTIHQWPATLVQPVGSPLSLECTVEGTSNPNLYWYRQAAGRGLQLLFYSVGIGQISSEVPQNLSASRPQDRQFILSSKKLLLSDSGFYLCAWSGGGVGGNYGYTFGSGTRLTVV.

A few counts support this clone. This chain uses TRBV25-1 with TRBJ1-1; D not resolved. The ends were cut back, 6 bases at V and 1 base at J, with 6 bases in the middle. CDR1 and CDR2 (germline): MGHDK, SYGVNS. The CDR3 has 12 residues. The CDR3 DNA follows: TGTGCCAGCAGCGAGTGGAACACTGAAGCTTTCTTT. This translates into CASSEWNTEAFF.

The chain is built from TRBV7-6 and TRBJ2-7; tentatively, D is TRBD1 (6 bases). The CDR3 spans 14 residues. Germline CDR1 and CDR2: SGHVS and FNYEAQ. Trimming removed 3 bases at V and 2 bases at J, with 11 bases between. As DNA, the CDR3 is TGTGCCAGCAGCTTGGCAGGGGACCCCTACGAGCAGTACTTC. It specifies CASSLAGDPYEQYF.

Only a few counts were recorded for this clone. The rearrangement joins TRBV6-5 to TRBJ1-1; D ambiguous. The V gene's germline CDR1 is MNHEY and CDR2 SVGAGI. V was pared by 7 bases and J by 0 bases, with 9 bases between. CDR3 length: 13 amino acids. The CDR3 reads CASNHGLNTEAFF. CDR3 nucleotides: TGTGCCAGCAACCATGGGCTGAACACTGAAGCTTTCTTT.

This chain connects TRBV7-2 to TRBJ2-7; TRBD1 might be the D (6 bases). The V gene lost 5 bases and the J gene lost 4 bases, with 18 bases spanning the gap. Looked up from germline, CDR1 is SGHTA and CDR2 is FQGNSA. This CDR3 contains 15 residues. CDR3: CASSPTIHREYEQYF. In nucleotides, the CDR3 is TGTGCCAGCAGCCCCACGATTCACAGGGAATACGAGCAGTACTTC. Using reference TRBV7-2 and TRBJ2-7 for the parts outside the CDR3, the full variable domain is GAGVSQSPSNKVTEKGKDVELRCDPISGHTALYWYRQSLGQGLEFLIYFQGNSAPDKSGLPSDRFSAERTGGSVSTLTIQRTQQEDSAVYLCASSPTIHREYEQYFGPGTRLTVT.

V gene TRBV6-6 combines with J gene TRBJ2-3; 10 bases fit TRBD2. Germline CDR1 reads MNHNY; CDR2 reads SVGAGI (reference sequence). CDR3 length: 16 residues. The junction had 11 bases not matched to a gene; V was cut back by 6 bases and J by 5 bases. CDR3 amino acids: CASSPIAGGRGDTQYF. DNA of the CDR3: TGTGCCAGCAGCCCTATAGCGGGGGGCCGAGGAGATACGCAGTATTTT.

A single count supports this clone. The chain carries TRBV4-1 and TRBJ2-6; either TRBD1 or TRBD2 may supply D (5 bases each). CDR1 MGHRA and CDR2 YSYEKL come from the germline V gene. V shed 1 base and J shed 0 bases, with 10 bases lying between them. The CDR3 has 17 amino acids. CDR3 coding DNA: TGCGCCAGCAGCCAAGCCCCGGGGCACTCTGGGGCCAACGTCCTGACTTTC. Its protein is CASSQAPGHSGANVLTF.

The V gene is TRBV14, the J gene TRBJ2-7; D is undetermined. The CDR3 loop spans 15 amino acids. Germline V gene lookup returns CDR1 SGHDN and CDR2 FVKESK. Trimming took off 0 bases at V and 6 bases at J, with 15 bases between the two ends. CDR3 loop: CASSQEKGRWGEQYF. For the CDR3, the DNA is TGTGCCAGCAGCCAAGAAAAAGGCCGGTGGGGCGAGCAGTACTTC.

The rearrangement links TRBV10-3 to TRBJ2-5; 7 bases map to TRBD2. The J segment lost 7 bases and the V segment lost 2 bases, leaving 4 bases of the junction unmatched. This CDR3 region has 13 residues. Germline CDR1 and CDR2: ENHRY and SYGVKD. CDR3 nucleotides: TGTGCCATCAGTGAGCCCGGGGGGAGGACCCAGTACTTC. Its translation: CAISEPGGRTQYF.

This chain joins TRBV6-1 and TRBJ2-4; 13 positions match TRBD2. V lost 2 bases and J lost 13; bases outside the gene matches: 11. From germline, CDR1 is MNHNS and CDR2 SASEGT. The CDR3 consists of 16 residues. The CDR3 region has the DNA TGTGCCAGCAGTGAATTAGGGGGACTAGCGGGGACCGTCCAGTACTTC. Translating gives CASSELGGLAGTVQYF.

This chain uses TRBV14 with TRBJ2-7; tentative D call: TRBD2 (5 bases). The ends were cut back, 4 bases at V and 1 base at J, with 8 bases in the middle. The CDR3 sequence is 13 residues long. Germline values: CDR1 SGHDN, CDR2 FVKESK. As DNA, the CDR3 is TGTGCCAGCAGCCCTTCGGGGTCCTACGAGCAGTACTTC. Its protein product is CASSPSGSYEQYF.

The chain uses TRBV19 and TRBJ2-1, with 15 bases identical to TRBD2. Germline trimming cut 4 bases from V and 9 bases from J; bases unmatched to any gene: 4. The V gene's germline CDR1 is LNHDA and CDR2 SQIVND (reference sequence). The CDR3 extends over 15 amino acids. Here the CDR3 reads CASSRTSGGVSEQFF. For the CDR3, the DNA is TGTGCCAGTAGTAGGACTAGCGGGGGGGTTAGTGAGCAGTTCTTC.